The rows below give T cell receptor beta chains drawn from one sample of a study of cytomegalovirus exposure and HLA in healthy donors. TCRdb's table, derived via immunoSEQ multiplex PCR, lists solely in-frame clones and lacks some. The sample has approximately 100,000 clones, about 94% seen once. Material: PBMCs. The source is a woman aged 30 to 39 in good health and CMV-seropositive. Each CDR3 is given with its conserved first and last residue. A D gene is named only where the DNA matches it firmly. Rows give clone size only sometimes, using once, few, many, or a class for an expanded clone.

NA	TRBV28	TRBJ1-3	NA	CASSFAGSGNTIYF	TGTGCCAGCAGTTTCGCGGGCTCTGGAAACACCATATATTTT
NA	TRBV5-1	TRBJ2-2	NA	CASSLESQGRTGELFF	TGCGCCAGCAGCTTGGAATCCCAGGGCCGTACCGGGGAGCTGTTTTTT
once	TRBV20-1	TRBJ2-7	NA	CSAGGQYF	TGCAGTGCGGGGGGTCAGTACTTC
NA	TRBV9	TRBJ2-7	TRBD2	CASSVGWTSGRGAEQYF	TGTGCCAGCAGCGTAGGTTGGACTAGCGGGAGGGGAGCCGAGCAGTACTTC
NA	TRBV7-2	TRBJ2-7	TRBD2	CASSLVPAGGVYEQYF	TGTGCCAGCAGCTTAGTTCCCGCGGGAGGGGTCTACGAGCAGTACTTC
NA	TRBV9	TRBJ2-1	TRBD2	CASSEGLAGYNEQFF	TGTGCCAGCAGCGAAGGACTAGCGGGATACAATGAGCAGTTCTTC
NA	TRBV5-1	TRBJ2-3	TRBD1	CASSLDGTGGRDTQYF	TGCGCCAGCAGCTTGGACGGGACAGGGGGTCGGGATACGCAGTATTTT
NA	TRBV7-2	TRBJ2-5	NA	CASSLVVGAQETQYF	TGTGCCAGCAGCTTAGTCGTAGGGGCCCAAGAGACCCAGTACTTC
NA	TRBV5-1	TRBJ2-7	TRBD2	CASSSPRGSSGLPYEQYF	TGCGCCAGCAGCTCGCCCCGAGGCTCTAGCGGGCTACCCTACGAGCAGTACTTC
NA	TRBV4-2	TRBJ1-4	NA	CASSQEKGGGRGKLFF	TGTGCCAGCAGCCAAGAAAAGGGAGGGGGTAGGGGGAAACTGTTTTTT
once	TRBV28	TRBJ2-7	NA	CASGRVEQYF	TGTGCCAGCGGGCGGGTCGAGCAGTACTTC
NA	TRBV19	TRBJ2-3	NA	CASSIGFQRRGNTDTQYF	TGTGCCAGTAGTATAGGGTTTCAGCGGCGGGGTAACACAGATACGCAGTATTTT
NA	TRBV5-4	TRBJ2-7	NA	CASSLSSSYEQYF	TGTGCCAGCAGCTTGTCGAGCTCCTACGAGCAGTACTTC
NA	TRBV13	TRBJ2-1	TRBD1	CASSGQGAQYNEQFF	TGTGCCAGCAGTGGGCAGGGGGCTCAGTACAATGAGCAGTTCTTC
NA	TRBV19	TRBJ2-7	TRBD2	CASSPLTSGTYEQYF	TGTGCCAGTAGTCCGTTGACTAGCGGAACCTACGAGCAGTACTTC
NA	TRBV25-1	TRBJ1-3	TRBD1	CASSGGTAMDTIYF	TGTGCCAGCAGTGGAGGGACAGCTATGGACACCATATATTTT
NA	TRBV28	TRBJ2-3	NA	CASSPTGRADTQYF	TGTGCCAGCAGCCCCACAGGGAGGGCAGATACGCAGTATTTT
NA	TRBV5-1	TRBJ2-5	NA	CASSLAPGSQETQYF	TGCGCCAGCAGCTTGGCCCCCGGGAGCCAAGAGACCCAGTACTTC
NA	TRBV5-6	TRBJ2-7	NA	CASSSGINYEQYF	TGTGCCAGCAGCTCCGGGATAAACTACGAGCAGTACTTC
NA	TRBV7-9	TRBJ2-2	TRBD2	CASSFPAGGSGELFF	TGTGCCAGCAGCTTCCCTGCGGGAGGGTCCGGGGAGCTGTTTTTT
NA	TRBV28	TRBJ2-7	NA	CASLGDYEQYF	TGTGCCAGCCTCGGAGACTACGAGCAGTACTTC
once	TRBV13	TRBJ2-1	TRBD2	CASSDLAGGSYNEQFF	TGTGCCAGCAGCGACTTAGCGGGAGGCTCCTACAATGAGCAGTTCTTC